A selection of T cell receptor beta chains follows, all from one sample in a study of T cell responses to AZD1222 COVID-19 vaccine. Method: immunoSEQ multiplex PCR; TCRdb's copy keeps in-frame clones and lacks some. The sample has 150,000 to 200,000 clones, roughly 90% seen once. Source: peripheral blood, taken 28 days after the second AZD1222 dose. These receptors all come from an adult who received the AZD1222 COVID-19 vaccine. Both conserved end residues are part of each CDR3. The D gene is left open where the match is weak. Clone sizes are given selectively: once, few, many, or a class where the clone is expanded.

j_gene | abundance | d_gene | v_gene | CDR3nt | CDR3aa
TRBJ1-5 | . | . | TRBV11-3 | TGTGCCAGCTATCCAACCGGTGGTCAGCCCCAGCATTTT | CASYPTGGQPQHF
TRBJ1-1 | . | TRBD1 | TRBV15 | TGTGCCACCAAGAGAATGACAGGGGCCACTGAAGCTTTCTTT | CATKRMTGATEAFF
TRBJ1-2 | once | TRBD1 | TRBV19 | TGTGCCACTAAAGGGGACAGAAACTATGGCTACACCTTC | CATKGDRNYGYTF
TRBJ2-4 | . | TRBD2 | TRBV4-3 | TGCGCCAGCAGCCAAGATCCTAGCGGGGGGGTCAAAAACATTCAGTACTTC | CASSQDPSGGVKNIQYF
TRBJ2-6 | . | TRBD1 | TRBV19 | TGTGCCAGTAGATGGGGGACAGGGGGCCCTGGGGCCAACGTCCTGACTTTC | CASRWGTGGPGANVLTF
TRBJ2-2 | . | . | TRBV25-1 | TGTGCCAGCAGTGAATTAGCTGGAACCGGGGAGCTGTTTTTT | CASSELAGTGELFF
TRBJ2-1 | . | TRBD2 | TRBV24-1 | TGTGCCACCAGTGAACTAGCGTCATACAATGAGCAGTTCTTC | CATSELASYNEQFF
TRBJ2-7 | . | . | TRBV7-2 | TGTGCCAGCAGCTTAGACGTTAGGAGGGCTCGTTACGAGCAGTACTTC | CASSLDVRRARYEQYF
TRBJ1-1 | . | . | TRBV4-1 | TGCGCCAGCAGCCAAGTTCCCGCAGCCCTGAACACTGAAGCTTTCTTT | CASSQVPAALNTEAFF
TRBJ1-1 | . | . | TRBV19 | TGTGCCAGTAGTATCAGGGAGGGGTCTAGTGCTTTCTTT | CASSIREGSSAFF
TRBJ2-7 | once | TRBD2 | TRBV3-1/TRBV3-2 | TGTGCCAGCAGCCACCAAACCGTCCTGGGACTAGCCTCCACCGAGCAGTACTTC | CASSHQTVLGLASTEQYF
TRBJ2-7 | . | . | TRBV11-1 | TGTGCCAGCAGCTTAGGGTCCGCTTCGTTTGTCGAGCAGTACTTC | CASSLGSASFVEQYF
TRBJ2-7 | . | . | TRBV25-1 | TGTGCCAGCAGTGCCTCGGGACTTACATACGAGCAGTACTTC | CASSASGLTYEQYF
TRBJ1-2 | . | TRBD1 | TRBV19 | TGTGCCAGTAGTCCATCTCAGGACAGGGCTAACTATGGCTACACCTTC | CASSPSQDRANYGYTF
TRBJ1-6 | . | . | TRBV3-1/TRBV3-2 | TGTGCCAGCAGCCAGATAGAGAATAATTCACCCCTCCACTTT | CASSQIENNSPLHF
TRBJ1-1 | . | . | TRBV3-1/TRBV3-2 | TGTGCCAGCAGCTCCGGGGGCGAAGCTTTCTTT | CASSSGGEAFF
TRBJ2-1 | once | . | TRBV7-7 | TGTGCTAGCAGTGAGGGGCTTTCAAGCTCCTACAATGAGCAGTTCTTC | CASSEGLSSSYNEQFF
TRBJ1-6 | . | . | TRBV27 | TGTGCCAGCAGCCAGTTGGGGGCGGGGACTAATTCACCCCTCCACTTT | CASSQLGAGTNSPLHF
TRBJ2-7 | . | TRBD1 | TRBV28 | TGTGCCAGCAGTTTATCGGGGACAGGGGGCTACGAGCAGTACTTC | CASSLSGTGGYEQYF
TRBJ2-1 | . | . | TRBV23-1 | TGCGCCAGCTCAAGATTCGGGGACTCCTACAATGAGCAGTTCTTC | CASSRFGDSYNEQFF
TRBJ1-4 | . | . | TRBV11-2 | TGTGCCAGCAGCTTAAACCCCACAGGGAAGGAGGCGTTTGATGAAAAACTGTTTTTT | CASSLNPTGKEAFDEKLFF
TRBJ2-1 | . | . | TRBV10-1 | TGCGCCAGCAGTGAGTCCGGGGGCTCCTACAATGAGCAGTTCTTC | CASSESGGSYNEQFF
TRBJ1-2 | . | TRBD1 | TRBV15 | TGTGCCACCAGCAGAGATAGGGACAGCCTCTATGGCTACACCTTC | CATSRDRDSLYGYTF
TRBJ2-7 | . | TRBD2 | TRBV4-1 | TGCGCCAGCAGCCAAGATGGAGCGGGCGCGGGGGTCTACGAGCAGTACTTC | CASSQDGAGAGVYEQYF
TRBJ1-6 | . | . | TRBV5-1 | TGCGCCAGCAGCTTGGGGCCGGAAACTGGTCGGAATTCACCCCTCCACTTT | CASSLGPETGRNSPLHF
TRBJ1-4 | . | TRBD1 | TRBV6-5 | TGTGCCAGCGGACAGGGAGACGGCGAAAAACTGTTTTTT | CASGQGDGEKLFF